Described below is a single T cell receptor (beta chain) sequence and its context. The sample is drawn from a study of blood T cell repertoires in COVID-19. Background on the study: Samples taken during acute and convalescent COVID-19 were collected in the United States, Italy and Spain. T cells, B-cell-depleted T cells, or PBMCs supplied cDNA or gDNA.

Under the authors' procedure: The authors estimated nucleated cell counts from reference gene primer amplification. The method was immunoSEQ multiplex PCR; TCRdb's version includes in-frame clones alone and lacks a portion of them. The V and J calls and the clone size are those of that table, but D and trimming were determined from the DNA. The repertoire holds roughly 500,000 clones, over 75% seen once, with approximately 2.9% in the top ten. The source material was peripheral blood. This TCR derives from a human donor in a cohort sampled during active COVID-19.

CDR3 amino acids: CASTPGLAGGPHADTQYF. The CDR3 coding sequence is TGTGCCAGCACCCCAGGATTAGCGGGAGGGCCTCATGCAGATACGCAGTATTTT. The chain couples TRBV5-4 to TRBJ2-3, with TRBD2 matching 11 bases. This CDR3 is 18 amino acids long. Per germline, CDR1 SGHNT and CDR2 YYREEE (reference sequence). Trimming at V came to 6 bases and at J to 4 bases, leaving 16 bases not matched to a gene.